A selection of T cell receptor beta chains follows, all from one sample in a study of blood T cell repertoires in COVID-19. Method: immunoSEQ multiplex PCR; TCRdb's copy keeps in-frame clones and lacks some. The sample has about 260,000 clones; less than 95% are singletons. The specimen sequenced was PBMCs or T cells enriched from blood (not recorded which). The receptors shown here come from a man in his forties or fifties who had been exposed to COVID-19. The CDR3 runs from the conserved cysteine through the conserved F or W. D genes are given only for firm matches. The size of a clone is reported for some rows only, either as once, few or many, or as a class for expanded clones.

TGCGCCAGCAGCACCGGGACTAGCGGATACTACGAGCAGTACTTC	CASSTGTSGYYEQYF	TRBD2	once	TRBJ2-7	TRBV5-1
TGTGCCAGCTCACCACAAGAGTCCCTCTCCTACGAGCAGTACTTC	CASSPQESLSYEQYF	-	-	TRBJ2-7	TRBV18
TGTGCCAGCAGTATCACAGGGGGCAACACTGAAGCTTTCTTT	CASSITGGNTEAFF	TRBD1	once	TRBJ1-1	TRBV27
TGTGCCAGCAGCTTAGAGGTAGGGGGCACAGATACGCAGTATTTT	CASSLEVGGTDTQYF	-	-	TRBJ2-3	TRBV7-8
TGTGCCAGTGCACCTACGGGACAGCCATACCGGGAGCTGTTTTTT	CASAPTGQPYRELFF	TRBD1	-	TRBJ2-2	TRBV19
TGTGCCAGCAGTATCTTTAGCGGCCGAGCCCACAATGAGCAGTTCTTC	CASSIFSGRAHNEQFF	-	-	TRBJ2-1	TRBV28
TGTGCCAGCAGTGACCAGTGGGGGGGCACTGAAGCTTTCTTT	CASSDQWGGTEAFF	-	-	TRBJ1-1	TRBV6-1
TGCGCCAGCAGCTTGCAGGGACAGGGGCAAGAGACCCAGTACTTC	CASSLQGQGQETQYF	TRBD1	-	TRBJ2-5	TRBV5-1
TGTGCCAGCAGCTTCAGGGCCACTGAAGCTTTCTTT	CASSFRATEAFF	-	-	TRBJ1-1	TRBV7-9
TGTGCCAGCTTACGAACAGGGGACACTGAAGCTTTCTTT	CASLRTGDTEAFF	TRBD1	-	TRBJ1-1	TRBV28
TGTGCCAGCAGTTTAATCACAGGAGTGAACACTGAAGCTTTCTTT	CASSLITGVNTEAFF	-	-	TRBJ1-1	TRBV28
TGCGCCAGCAGCCAAAAGACAGGGCGGTTGAACACTGAAGCTTTCTTT	CASSQKTGRLNTEAFF	TRBD1	-	TRBJ1-1	TRBV4-1